These T cell receptor beta chains were read from a single sample in a study of blood T cell repertoires in COVID-19. Using immunoSEQ multiplex PCR, the repertoire was profiled, and TCRdb retains in-frame clones only, with some absent. The table lists about 320,000 clones, 83% of them singletons. The sequenced material came from peripheral blood. These receptors were collected from a woman in her forties or fifties with acute or convalescent COVID-19. The conserved cysteine and the conserved F or W are not part of the CDR3 here. Fields, in order: J gene, V gene, CDR3 protein.

>TRBJ2-5|TRBV9
ASSVGGGQETQY
>TRBJ2-7|TRBV9
ASSVTAAGEQY
>TRBJ2-4|TRBV7-9
ASSLGQSLAKNIQY
>TRBJ2-1|TRBV3-1/TRBV3-2
ASSHLGQANEQF
>TRBJ1-2|TRBV5-1
ASSQQQGPDGYT
>TRBJ2-3|TRBV14
ASSPPGGDTQY
>TRBJ1-4|TRBV6-5
ASSTSPDRGKKLF
>TRBJ2-7|TRBV7-2
ASRGQGFHEQY
>TRBJ2-3|TRBV4-3
ASSLLLAATDTQY
>TRBJ1-3|TRBV5-6
ASSLAGGGNTIY
>TRBJ2-1|TRBV20-1
SASSRTSHDEQF
>TRBJ2-3|TRBV30
AWRTSGNTDTQY
>TRBJ2-1|TRBV3-1/TRBV3-2
ASSQSTYNEQF
>TRBJ2-1|TRBV18
ASSPLPRNEQF
>TRBJ1-2|TRBV18
ASSPTPGGADYGYT
>TRBJ2-2|TRBV7-9
ASSSPGTGVILNTGELF
>TRBJ2-3|TRBV10-3
AIGQGRPSTDTQY
>TRBJ1-5|TRBV7-2
ASSPDRAPQPQH
>TRBJ2-5|TRBV4-1
ASSRELQETQY
>TRBJ1-1|TRBV12-5
ASGSPGDVEAF
>TRBJ1-4|TRBV5-1
ASSLGEIATNEKLF
>TRBJ1-2|TRBV15
ATSSSRQGAVGGYT
>TRBJ2-1|TRBV7-2
ASSSAASSYNEQF
>TRBJ2-7|TRBV9
ASSPGGAEQY
>TRBJ1-6|TRBV7-2
ASSLSGTNNSPLH
>TRBJ2-2|TRBV28
ASSSGTKRTGELF
>TRBJ2-2|TRBV11-2
ASSFASGGYGTGELF
>TRBJ2-2|TRBV2
ALRTGDTGELF
>TRBJ1-6|TRBV6-5
ASSYEGAFH
>TRBJ1-3|TRBV30
AWSVRETIY
>TRBJ2-5|TRBV5-1
ASSPGGLAGYGETQY
>TRBJ1-1|TRBV18
ASSPGPVANTEAF
>TRBJ2-1|TRBV9
ASSVLGTSGGGEQF
>TRBJ1-1|TRBV5-1
ASSPGTGNTEAF
>TRBJ2-4|TRBV7-2
ASSLGIGASRNIQY
>TRBJ1-4|TRBV3-1/TRBV3-2
ASSQTGLSDEKLF
>TRBJ2-5|TRBV5-1
ASSSGTSDETQY
>TRBJ2-2|TRBV6-6
ASSEDREEGELF
>TRBJ1-1|TRBV4-1
ASSQEGTNMNTEAF
>TRBJ1-1|TRBV4-1
ASSQGGRGLNTEAF
>TRBJ2-3|TRBV19
ASSNRTGDSGTDTQY
>TRBJ1-1|TRBV10-3
AIRALNTEAF
>TRBJ2-4|TRBV19
ASRGTGQEGAKNIQY
>TRBJ1-6|TRBV14
ASSFAGTQYNSPLH
>TRBJ1-5|TRBV12-3/TRBV12-4
ASRFSGVQPQH
>TRBJ2-2|TRBV3-1/TRBV3-2
ASSQERRTGELF